These 24 T cell receptor beta chains share one sample of origin, sequenced in a study of spatial heterogeneity in lung cancer. As to time point: blood at routine non-recurrence follow-up after resection. Whole RNA came from tumor, nontumor lung or frozen PBMC and was sequenced without being sorted. TCRdb fed the 5' RACE reads into MiXCR, producing one record per CDR3 protein. Among some 120,000 distinct CDR3 sequences, 12% were seen once, and the ten largest hold approximately 17%. The starting material was PBMCs, obtained at follow-up. The receptors come from a male donor with early-stage non-small cell lung cancer.

In its sample, this clonotype was seen many times. This chain joins TRBV29-1 and TRBJ1-5, with 8 bases aligning to TRBD1. V lost 5 bases to trimming and J lost 2 bases; unmatched junction nucleotides: 5. Germline V gene sequence: CDR1 SQVTM, CDR2 ANQGSEA. This CDR3 is 14 amino acids long. The CDR3 protein is CSVYETGGNQPQHF. For the CDR3, the DNA is TGCAGCGTTTATGAGACAGGGGGCAATCAGCCCCAGCATTTT.

The chain has TRBV11-2 and TRBJ1-1; D not resolved. The CDR3 contains 13 residues. V lost 2 bases, J lost 2 bases, and 6 bases lay in between. Germline V gene data show CDR1 as SGHAT and CDR2 as FQNNGV. The CDR3 sequence is CASSLMLNTEAFF. CDR3 bases: TGTGCCAGCAGCTTAATGCTAAACACTGAAGCTTTCTTT.

This clonotype was detected many times. The J gene is TRBJ1-1, the V gene TRBV7-3, with D uncertain. Trimming took 2 bases from V and 0 from J, leaving 4 bases between them. The CDR3 is 13 residues long. CDR1 SGHTA and CDR2 FQGTGA come from the germline V gene. Here the CDR3 DNA reads TGTGCCAGCAGCTTAGGGATGAACACTGAAGCTTTCTTT. This translates into CASSLGMNTEAFF.

Many counts were recorded for this clonotype. V is TRBV7-2 and J is TRBJ1-2, with D tentatively TRBD1 (5 bases). Trimming cost V 3 bases and J 4 bases, with 12 bases left between them. Germline V gene lookup returns CDR1 SGHTA and CDR2 FQGNSA. The CDR3 covers 14 residues. Here the CDR3 reads CASSFPRASYGYTF. The CDR3 DNA follows: TGTGCCAGCAGCTTCCCCAGGGCTAGCTATGGCTACACCTTC.

This clonotype has ten or more counts. The J gene is TRBJ2-4, the V gene TRBV20-1; possibly TRBD1 for D (7 bases). The germline V and J ends were trimmed by 0 bases and 7 bases, with 13 bases remaining between them. Germline loops: CDR1 DFQATT, CDR2 SNEGSKA (reference sequence). The CDR3 totals 14 residues. CDR3 sequence reads: CSARDAGGLNIQYF. The CDR3 nucleotides are TGCAGTGCTAGAGACGCAGGGGGGCTGAACATTCAGTACTTC.

In DNA, the CDR3 is TGCAGTGCTAGAGCCGGGACAGCAACTAATGAAAAACTGTTTTTT. Translating it yields CSARAGTATNEKLFF. The chain couples TRBV20-1 to TRBJ1-4; 7 positions match TRBD1. With 1 base clipped from V and 0 bases from J, the junction kept 2 bases outside the gene matches. Looked up from germline, CDR1 is DFQATT and CDR2 is SNEGSKA (reference sequence). The CDR3 length is 15 residues.

The V call is TRBV2, the J call TRBJ2-7, with D perhaps TRBD1 or TRBD2 (5 bases each). CDR1 and CDR2 (germline): SNHLY, FYNNEI. The CDR3 runs 13 residues. The V end lost 8 bases, the J end lost 3 bases, and 14 bases lay between the germline ends. The CDR3 DNA sequence: TGTGCCAGCGATGTTGGGACGGACTACGAGCAGTACTTC. It encodes CASDVGTDYEQYF.

The V and J genes are TRBV3-1 and TRBJ1-4; D possibly corresponds to TRBD1 (5 bases). V lost 0 bases to trimming and J lost 5 bases, with 10 bases between them. CDR1 is LGHDT and CDR2 is YNNKEL in the germline V gene (reference sequence). There are 15 residues in the CDR3. CDR3 bases: TGTGCCAGCAGCCAAGATCCGAGGGGCAATGAAAAACTGTTTTTT. This encodes CASSQDPRGNEKLFF.

This clonotype was recorded a few times. CDR3 nucleotides: TGTGCCAGCAGCTTGGGTAGCGGGGCCCCTTACAATGAGCAGTTCTTC. Its translation: CASSLGSGAPYNEQFF. V is TRBV5-6 and J is TRBJ2-1; TRBD2 agrees at 8 bases. The V segment lost 0 bases and the J segment 4 bases; nucleotides outside the gene matches: 6. CDR3 length equals 16 residues. CDR1 is SGHDT, CDR2 YYEEEE, per germline.

This clonotype appeared a few times. V usage is TRBV6-5 and J usage is TRBJ1-5; D possibly corresponds to TRBD1 (6 bases). Germline loops: CDR1 MNHEY, CDR2 SVGAGI. The CDR3 sequence is 14 residues long. V was clipped by 9 bases and J by 2 bases, with 14 bases between them. CDR3 sequence: CARAPGGRNQPQHF. In DNA form, the CDR3 reads TGTGCCAGAGCCCCGGGGGGCCGCAATCAGCCCCAGCATTTT.

In this sample, this clonotype turned up a few times. The chain has TRBV10-1 and TRBJ1-5; 7 bases align to TRBD1. Germline loops: CDR1 WNHNN, CDR2 SYGVQD (reference sequence). With V trimmed by 0 bases and J by 5 bases, 7 bases remained unmatched. This CDR3 region has 16 residues. In nucleotides, the CDR3 is TGCGCCAGCAGTGAGTCCAGGGGGGCCAGGGATCAGCCCCAGCATTTT. Translated: CASSESRGARDQPQHF.

V gene TRBV24-1 combines with J gene TRBJ2-1; TRBD2 aligns across 9 bases. The germline CDR1 and CDR2 sequences are KGHDR and SFDVKD. With V trimmed by 3 bases and J by 15 bases, 14 bases remained unmatched. The CDR3 has 15 amino acids. The CDR3 nucleotides are TGTGCCACCAGTGATGCTAGCGGGGACTCTACCCGGGGGTTCTTC. This encodes CATSDASGDSTRGFF.

This clonotype was seen repeatedly, ten times or more. The CDR3 DNA sequence: TGTGCCAGCAGCCTACAAGAGACCCAGTACTTC. Protein product: CASSLQETQYF. J is TRBJ2-5 and V is TRBV6-2 or TRBV6-3; D remains unclear. Deletions cut 6 bases from V and 2 bases from J, with 4 bases between. This CDR3 comprises 11 residues. CDR1 and CDR2 (germline): MNHEY, SVGEGT.

This clonotype has at least ten counts. This chain connects TRBV28 to TRBJ1-2; a possible D gene is TRBD1 (5 bases). The CDR3 is 15 amino acids. Germline CDR1 and CDR2: MDHEN and SYDVKM. The V end lost 4 bases, the J end lost 6 bases, and 18 bases lay between the germline ends. The chain's CDR3 is CASSSQGFAIDGYTF. The CDR3 nucleotides are TGTGCCAGCAGTTCCCAGGGTTTTGCTATCGATGGCTACACCTTC.

This clonotype was found many times. The chain recombines TRBV28 with TRBJ2-2, with D possibly TRBD1 on 6 matching bases. Trimming pared 6 bases from V and 0 bases from J, leaving 14 bases between. Germline CDR1 MDHEN, CDR2 SYDVKM. CDR3 length: 16 residues. CDR3 in amino acids: CASRPTGSTNTGELFF. CDR3 sequence (DNA): TGTGCCAGCAGACCAACAGGGTCCACGAACACCGGGGAGCTGTTTTTT.

This clonotype has only a few counts. J is TRBJ1-4 and V is TRBV28; 8 bases match TRBD1. CDR1 is MDHEN, CDR2 SYDVKM, per germline. J was trimmed by 7 bases and V by 4 bases; bases with no gene match: 20. The CDR3 is 19 residues long. CDR3 bases: TGTGCCAGCAGTTCCTACCACCCCAGGGGGCCTGTCCCCGCTGAAAAACTGTTTTTT. Translated, it gives CASSSYHPRGPVPAEKLFF.

The gene calls are TRBV20-1 and TRBJ2-3; 7 nucleotides align to TRBD2. Germline CDR1 is DFQATT and CDR2 is SNEGSKA (reference sequence). This CDR3 region has 11 residues. The CDR3 DNA follows: TGCATCGGGGGGAGGGCAGATACGCAGTATTTT. It yields the protein CIGGRADTQYF.

This clonotype was counted many times. The genes are TRBV4-3 and TRBJ1-5, with D possibly matching TRBD1 (5 bases). Germline CDR1 LGHNA, CDR2 YSLEER. This CDR3 is 17 amino acids long. With 0 bases removed from V and 7 bases from J, the gap between germline ends came to 19 bases. CDR3 in DNA: TGCGCCAGCAGCCAAGAGTTTACTGGGACTGTGGTCCAGCCCCAGCATTTT. Translated, it gives CASSQEFTGTVVQPQHF.

The chain links TRBV6-2 or TRBV6-3 to TRBJ1-1, with D perhaps matching TRBD1 (5 bases). The CDR3 length is 13 residues. CDR1 is MNHEY, CDR2 SVGEGT, per germline. V gave up 6 bases and J gave up 5 bases, with 13 bases separating them. CDR3 coding DNA: TGTGCCAGCAGCGGGGCCCTCATGACTGAAGCTTTCTTT. Translated: CASSGALMTEAFF.

The V and J genes are TRBV7-2 and TRBJ2-7; 8 nucleotides match TRBD1. Unmatched junction bases numbered 4, after V lost 1 base and J lost 5 bases. From germline, CDR1 is SGHTA and CDR2 FQGNSA. This CDR3 is built from 14 residues. CDR3 bases: TGTGCCAGCAGCTTAGTCGGACAGGGTAACGAGCAGTACTTC. Encoded protein: CASSLVGQGNEQYF.

The table lists this clonotype with many counts. The V gene is TRBV12-3 or TRBV12-4, the J gene TRBJ2-7; possible D gene TRBD1, 6 bases. This CDR3 contains 12 residues. Trimming removed 6 bases from V and 6 bases from J, with 12 bases in between. For the CDR3, the DNA is TGTGCCAGCAGCCGAGGGGGATTCGAGCAGTACTTC. Its translation: CASSRGGFEQYF.

This clonotype was observed at least ten times. The chain recombines TRBV11-1 with TRBJ2-1; 8 nucleotides agree with TRBD2. Germline assignment: CDR1 SGHAT and CDR2 FQDESV (reference sequence). V dropped 11 bases and J dropped 5; count of bases not matched to a gene: 8. This CDR3 is built from 13 residues. Here the CDR3 reads CAGAGAGDNEQFF. CDR3 coding DNA: TGTGCCGGCGCGGGAGCGGGGGACAATGAGCAGTTCTTC. The variable domain in full, completed from reference TRBV11-1 and TRBJ2-1, reads EAEVAQSPRYKITEKSQAVAFWCDPISGHATLYWYRQILGQGPELLVQFQDESVVDDSQLPKDRFSAERLKGVDSTLKIQPAELGDSAMYLCAGAGAGDNEQFFGPGTRLTVL.

The CDR3 is CASRRQTGSEAFF. CDR3 DNA: TGTGCCAGCAGAAGACAGACAGGGTCTGAAGCTTTCTTT. The V and J genes are TRBV2 and TRBJ1-1; 7 bases line up with TRBD1. The CDR3 totals 13 residues. In germline, CDR1 is SNHLY, CDR2 FYNNEI. The trim removed 6 bases at V and 6 bases at J, leaving 7 bases unmatched.

This clonotype has only a few counts. This chain connects TRBV6-1 to TRBJ1-5; maybe TRBD1 (6 bases). Deletions cut 4 bases from V and 4 bases from J, with 11 bases between. The CDR3 is 14 residues long. Germline CDR1 and CDR2: MNHNS and SASEGT. CDR3 DNA sequence: TGTGCCAGCAGTGGGACAGCCGGAAATCAGCCCCAGCATTTT. It is translated as CASSGTAGNQPQHF.